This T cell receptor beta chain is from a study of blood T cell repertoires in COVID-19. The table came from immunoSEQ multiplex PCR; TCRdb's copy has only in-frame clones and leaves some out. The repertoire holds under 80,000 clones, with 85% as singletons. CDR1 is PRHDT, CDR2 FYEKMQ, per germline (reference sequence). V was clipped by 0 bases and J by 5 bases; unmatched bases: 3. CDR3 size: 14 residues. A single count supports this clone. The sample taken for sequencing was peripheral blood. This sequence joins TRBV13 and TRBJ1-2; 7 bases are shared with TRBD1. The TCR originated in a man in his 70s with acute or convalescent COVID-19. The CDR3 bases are TGTGCCAGCAGCTTAGGGACAGGGATTTATGGCTACACCTTC. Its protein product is CASSLGTGIYGYTF.